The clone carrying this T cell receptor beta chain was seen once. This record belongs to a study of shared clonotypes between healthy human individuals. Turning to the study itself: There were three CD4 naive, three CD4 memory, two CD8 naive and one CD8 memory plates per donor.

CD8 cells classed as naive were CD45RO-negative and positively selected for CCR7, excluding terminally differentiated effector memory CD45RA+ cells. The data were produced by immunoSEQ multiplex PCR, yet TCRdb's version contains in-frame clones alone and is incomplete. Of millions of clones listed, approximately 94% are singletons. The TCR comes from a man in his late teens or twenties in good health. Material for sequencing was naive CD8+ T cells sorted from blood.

CDR3 sequence (DNA): TGTGCCAGCAGCTACGAGTCCGAGCAGTACTTC. This gives the protein CASSYESEQYF. This chain links TRBV7-9 with TRBJ2-7, with no clear D. Germline V gives CDR1 SEHNR, CDR2 FQNEAQ (reference sequence). The CDR3 extends over 11 amino acids. Trimming shortened V by 4 bases and J by 6 bases, and 7 bases separated the two germline ends.